This TCR beta chain originates from a study of CD8 T cells in Susac syndrome. V lost 8 bases, J lost 2 bases, and 13 bases lay in between. The CDR3 has 14 residues. Germline CDR1 reads MNHNY; CDR2 reads SVGAGI (reference sequence). After extraction with the RNeasy kit, about 0.5 to 1 ug of the RNA was reverse transcribed using random hexamers. TCRdb used MiXCR to reprocess the immunoSEQ multiplex PCR reads, holding one entry per CDR3 protein. The sample holds roughly 200,000 distinct CDR3 sequences; 85% to 95% are singletons and the top ten take approximately 0.094%. General study findings and limits: The study's TCR sequencing and HLA analysis drew on a certain number of individuals. That number was acknowledged as relatively small.

As regards this clonotype: Its antigen is currently unknown.

The material sequenced was CD4+ T cells from PBMCs. The chain employs TRBV6-6 and TRBJ2-1; possibly TRBD1 for D (5 bases). The receptor was derived from a human donor in good health. The CDR3 coding sequence is TGTGCCAGCGCTGGTTGGGGCACCTACAATGAGCAGTTCTTC. Encoded protein: CASAGWGTYNEQFF.